The 14 T cell receptor beta chains below all came from one sample that was sequenced in a study of blood T cell repertoires in COVID-19. Assay used: immunoSEQ multiplex PCR; TCRdb lists only in-frame clones, some missing. This sample has under 350,000 clones, with about nine tenths found just once. Sequences were obtained from PBMCs or T cells enriched from blood (not recorded which). Receptor source: a woman in her thirties or forties who had recovered from COVID-19.

The chain is built from TRBV6-5 and TRBJ2-4; 8 bases fit TRBD2. V shed 6 bases, J shed 3 bases, and the junction held 7 bases outside the gene matches. The CDR3 extends over 15 amino acids. Germline-derived CDR1 and CDR2 are MNHEY and SVGAGI. The CDR3 sequence: CASRGLAYGKNIQYF. The DNA of the CDR3 is TGTGCCAGCAGAGGACTAGCCTATGGCAAAAACATTCAGTACTTC.

The chain has TRBV27 and TRBJ2-1; D gene unclear. Germline-derived CDR1 and CDR2 are MNHEY and SMNVEV (reference sequence). CDR3 length: 13 amino acids. Trimming took off 7 bases at V and 14 bases at J, with 21 bases between the two ends. The CDR3 loop is CASKESALRLEFF. DNA of the CDR3: TGTGCCAGCAAAGAAAGCGCCTTACGCCTGGAGTTCTTC.

The genes are TRBV7-2 and TRBJ2-7; 7 bases map to TRBD1. Losses at the gene ends were 0 bases for V and 4 bases for J; bases not matched to a gene: 3. CDR1 is SGHTA, CDR2 FQGNSA, per germline. This CDR3 contains 14 residues. The CDR3 region has the DNA TGTGCCAGCAGCTTAGCGCTCAGGGGGTACGAGCAGTACTTC. Its protein is CASSLALRGYEQYF.

The chain is built from TRBV3-1 (or the pseudogene TRBV3-2) and TRBJ1-1, with D unresolved. Trimming shortened V by 2 bases and J by 3 bases, and 10 bases separated the two germline ends. CDR1 and CDR2 from the germline V gene are LGHDT and YNNKEL (reference sequence). There are 14 residues in the CDR3. CDR3 in amino acids: CASSQRQDYTEAFF. CDR3 DNA: TGTGCCAGCAGCCAAAGGCAGGACTACACTGAAGCTTTCTTT.

This sequence joins TRBV30 and TRBJ2-3, with TRBD2 matching 7 bases. This CDR3 spans 15 amino acids. Trimming cost V 2 bases and J 2 bases; bases outside gene matches: 7. Per germline, CDR1 GTSNPN and CDR2 SVGIG (reference sequence). This CDR3 is CAWSIFGTNTDTQYF. The CDR3, as DNA: TGTGCCTGGAGTATTTTCGGGACTAACACAGATACGCAGTATTTT. The variable domain in full, with the rest retrieved from reference TRBV30 and TRBJ2-3, is SQTIHQWPATLVQPVGSPLSLECTVEGTSNPNLYWYRQAAGRGLQLLFYSVGIGQISSEVPQNLSASRPQDRQFILSSKKLLLSDSGFYLCAWSIFGTNTDTQYFGPGTRLTVL.

The chain links TRBV9 to TRBJ2-1; 10 nucleotides agree with TRBD2. CDR1 is SGDLS, CDR2 YYNGEE, per germline. The CDR3 spans 16 residues. V shed 0 bases and J 7 bases; nucleotides not matched to a gene: 7. CDR3 in amino acids: CASSVAKAGGQNEQFF. DNA for the CDR3: TGTGCCAGCAGCGTAGCTAAAGCGGGGGGGCAGAATGAGCAGTTCTTC.

This clone was seen only once. V usage is TRBV18 and J usage is TRBJ1-3; 8 bases are shared with TRBD1. CDR3 length: 16 amino acids. V lost 3 bases to trimming and J lost 0 bases; unmatched junction nucleotides: 4. Germline loops: CDR1 KGHSH, CDR2 LQKENI. The CDR3 here is CASSPRTGRSGNTIYF. The CDR3 DNA sequence: TGTGCCAGCTCACCGCGGACAGGGCGCTCTGGAAACACCATATATTTT. The full variable domain, its missing parts supplied by reference TRBV18 and TRBJ1-3, is NAGVMQNPRHLVRRRGQEARLRCSPMKGHSHVYWYRQLPEEGLKFMVYLQKENIIDESGMPKERFSAEFPKEGPSILRIQQVVRGDSAAYFCASSPRTGRSGNTIYFGEGSWLTVV.

Details on this clone: At one end the junction does not follow the germline gene, possibly because of a read error. This rearrangement joins TRBV30 to TRBJ1-2; 7 nucleotides line up with TRBD1. Germline loops: CDR1 GTSNPN, CDR2 SVGIG (reference sequence). CDR3 length: 11 residues. CDR3 sequence: CAWSSGQQISF. The CDR3 nucleotides read TGTGCCTGGAGCTCGGGACAGCAAATCTCCTTC.

The genes are TRBV3-1 (or the pseudogene TRBV3-2) and TRBJ2-3; 7 nucleotides line up with TRBD2. J lost 2 bases, V lost 2 bases, and 10 bases had no gene match. The CDR3 is 17 residues long. Per the germline V gene, CDR1 is LGHDT and CDR2 is YNNKEL (reference sequence). In nucleotides, the CDR3 is TGTGCCAGCAGCCAAAACAGTGGCGGGAGAATCACAGATACGCAGTATTTT. It specifies CASSQNSGGRITDTQYF.

J is TRBJ1-1 and V is TRBV18; D remains ambiguous. The ends were cut back, 3 bases at V and 0 bases at J, with 11 bases in the middle. Germline CDR1 KGHSH, CDR2 LQKENI. This CDR3 has 15 residues. For the CDR3, the DNA is TGTGCCAGCTCACCGAACACCGAAATGAACACTGAAGCTTTCTTT. Translating it yields CASSPNTEMNTEAFF.

The chain combines TRBV5-1 with TRBJ2-7, with D maybe TRBD2 (5 bases). The CDR3 length is 13 residues. V gave up 4 bases and J gave up 2 bases, with 10 bases separating them. From germline, CDR1 is SGHRS and CDR2 YFSETQ. CDR3 nucleotides: TGCGCCAGCAGCAGGGAGAATACCTACGAGCAGTACTTC. This gives the protein CASSRENTYEQYF.

J is TRBJ1-2 and V is TRBV5-1; D not resolved. CDR1 is SGHRS, CDR2 YFSETQ, per germline. The CDR3 spans 14 residues. The V gene lost 5 bases and the J gene lost 8 bases, with 19 bases spanning the gap. Here the CDR3 DNA reads TGCGCCAGCAGGGCCTCGCCGGAGAAGAGGGGCTACACCTTC. It yields the protein CASRASPEKRGYTF.

The CDR3 here is CASSPPGQGNQPQHF. CDR3 bases: TGTGCCAGCTCACCACCGGGACAGGGGAATCAGCCCCAGCATTTT. This chain uses TRBV18 with TRBJ1-5; 10 bases agree with TRBD1. The CDR3 sequence is 15 residues long. Germline V lookup: CDR1 KGHSH, CDR2 LQKENI. With V trimmed by 0 bases and J by 4 bases, 0 bases remained unmatched.

V is TRBV6-1 and J is TRBJ2-7, with D hard to call. The CDR3 totals 11 residues. Germline CDR1 is MNHNS and CDR2 is SASEGT. Between the trimmed V and J ends, which lost 1 base and 9 bases, there was a span of 7 bases. The CDR3 spells CASSEVVGQYF. The CDR3 region has the DNA TGTGCCAGCAGTGAAGTTGTCGGGCAGTACTTC.